This TCR beta chain appears in the sequencing data of a study of T cell responses to AZD1222 COVID-19 vaccine. Overall study findings and caveats: Of the AZD1222 recipients, only 5 or 6 were seropositive at baseline. Reports say nearly half of spike-specific TCRs go after unmutated variant regions.

Remarks on this clone: Its antigen is currently unknown.

The V gene's germline CDR1 is LNHDA and CDR2 SQIVND (reference sequence). The V segment lost 5 bases and the J segment 9 bases; nucleotides outside the gene matches: 9. This CDR3 is 15 amino acids long. The assay was immunoSEQ multiplex PCR, and TCRdb's table has in-frame clones only and misses some. The repertoire holds roughly 91,000 clones, with roughly 89% as singletons. The receptor was derived from an adult in good health. This chain uses TRBV19 with TRBJ1-6; 8 bases match TRBD1. Material: peripheral blood, obtained on day 0 of AZD1222 vaccination. The CDR3 loop is CASSQEDRATSPLHF. CDR3 coding DNA: TGTGCCAGTAGTCAAGAGGACAGGGCAACTTCACCCCTCCACTTT.